Listed here are 6 T cell receptor beta chains from one sample, sequenced in a study of response to subunit inactivated influenza vaccine. TCRdb reprocessed the RT-PCR reads with MiXCR, giving one entry per CDR3 protein. Of around 580,000 distinct CDR3 sequences listed, 12% to 15% are singletons. The source material was PBMCs from blood, sampled roughly 12 days after vaccination. The receptor set was obtained from a man between 45 and 60 years old who received an inactivated influenza vaccine.

The gene calls are TRBV30 and TRBJ2-1; D might be TRBD1 or TRBD2, each matching 6 bases. Germline assignment: CDR1 GTSNPN and CDR2 SVGIG (reference sequence). Trimming cost V 3 bases and J 13 bases, with 16 bases left between them. There are 12 residues in the CDR3. Written as DNA, the CDR3 is TGTGCCTGGAGCGGCCCGGGGGCGGGTCAGTTCTTC. It specifies CAWSGPGAGQFF.

This clonotype was seen a few times. V and J are TRBV10-3 and TRBJ2-2; 10 bases align to TRBD1. V shed 6 bases, J shed 6 bases, and the junction held 7 bases outside the gene matches. Germline V gives CDR1 ENHRY, CDR2 SYGVKD. The CDR3 runs 15 residues. CDR3 DNA: TGTGCCATCAGCGCCGGGACAGGGGCCCCCGGGGAGCTGTTTTTT. Translated, it gives CAISAGTGAPGELFF.

The chain links TRBV28 to TRBJ1-5; the D gene is possibly TRBD1 (5 bases). The V end was cut by 7 bases, the J end by 0 bases, with 16 bases between. The CDR3 is 16 residues long. Per the germline V gene, CDR1 is MDHEN and CDR2 is SYDVKM. CDR3 region: CASKGRAGPSNQPQHF. The CDR3 region has the DNA TGTGCCAGCAAAGGCAGGGCTGGGCCTAGCAATCAGCCCCAGCATTTT.

Only a few counts were recorded for this clonotype. This sequence joins TRBV15 and TRBJ2-3; 7 bases map to TRBD2. Germline assignment: CDR1 LNHNV and CDR2 YYDKDF (reference sequence). CDR3 size: 17 residues. The junction had 10 bases not matched to a gene; V was cut back by 1 base and J by 3 bases. The CDR3 protein is CATSRGPQGSGTDTQYF. The CDR3 region has the DNA TGTGCCACCAGCAGAGGACCCCAGGGTAGCGGGACAGATACGCAGTATTTT.

V is TRBV12-3 or TRBV12-4 and J is TRBJ2-5; no clear D. Trimming left V 7 bases short and J 1 base short, with 10 bases between. The CDR3 length is 13 residues. DNA for the CDR3: TGTGCCAGCACACCGGCCAGCCAAGAGACCCAGTACTTC. Translating it yields CASTPASQETQYF.

The V call is TRBV28, the J call TRBJ2-1; D possibly uses TRBD1 or TRBD2 (5 bases each). Trimming took 6 bases from V and 6 from J, leaving 15 bases between them. The V gene's germline CDR1 is MDHEN and CDR2 SYDVKM. The CDR3 contains 14 residues. CDR3 nucleotide sequence: TGTGCCAGCAGAACCCCGGGACGCCTCAATGAGCAGTTCTTC. Translation gives CASRTPGRLNEQFF.